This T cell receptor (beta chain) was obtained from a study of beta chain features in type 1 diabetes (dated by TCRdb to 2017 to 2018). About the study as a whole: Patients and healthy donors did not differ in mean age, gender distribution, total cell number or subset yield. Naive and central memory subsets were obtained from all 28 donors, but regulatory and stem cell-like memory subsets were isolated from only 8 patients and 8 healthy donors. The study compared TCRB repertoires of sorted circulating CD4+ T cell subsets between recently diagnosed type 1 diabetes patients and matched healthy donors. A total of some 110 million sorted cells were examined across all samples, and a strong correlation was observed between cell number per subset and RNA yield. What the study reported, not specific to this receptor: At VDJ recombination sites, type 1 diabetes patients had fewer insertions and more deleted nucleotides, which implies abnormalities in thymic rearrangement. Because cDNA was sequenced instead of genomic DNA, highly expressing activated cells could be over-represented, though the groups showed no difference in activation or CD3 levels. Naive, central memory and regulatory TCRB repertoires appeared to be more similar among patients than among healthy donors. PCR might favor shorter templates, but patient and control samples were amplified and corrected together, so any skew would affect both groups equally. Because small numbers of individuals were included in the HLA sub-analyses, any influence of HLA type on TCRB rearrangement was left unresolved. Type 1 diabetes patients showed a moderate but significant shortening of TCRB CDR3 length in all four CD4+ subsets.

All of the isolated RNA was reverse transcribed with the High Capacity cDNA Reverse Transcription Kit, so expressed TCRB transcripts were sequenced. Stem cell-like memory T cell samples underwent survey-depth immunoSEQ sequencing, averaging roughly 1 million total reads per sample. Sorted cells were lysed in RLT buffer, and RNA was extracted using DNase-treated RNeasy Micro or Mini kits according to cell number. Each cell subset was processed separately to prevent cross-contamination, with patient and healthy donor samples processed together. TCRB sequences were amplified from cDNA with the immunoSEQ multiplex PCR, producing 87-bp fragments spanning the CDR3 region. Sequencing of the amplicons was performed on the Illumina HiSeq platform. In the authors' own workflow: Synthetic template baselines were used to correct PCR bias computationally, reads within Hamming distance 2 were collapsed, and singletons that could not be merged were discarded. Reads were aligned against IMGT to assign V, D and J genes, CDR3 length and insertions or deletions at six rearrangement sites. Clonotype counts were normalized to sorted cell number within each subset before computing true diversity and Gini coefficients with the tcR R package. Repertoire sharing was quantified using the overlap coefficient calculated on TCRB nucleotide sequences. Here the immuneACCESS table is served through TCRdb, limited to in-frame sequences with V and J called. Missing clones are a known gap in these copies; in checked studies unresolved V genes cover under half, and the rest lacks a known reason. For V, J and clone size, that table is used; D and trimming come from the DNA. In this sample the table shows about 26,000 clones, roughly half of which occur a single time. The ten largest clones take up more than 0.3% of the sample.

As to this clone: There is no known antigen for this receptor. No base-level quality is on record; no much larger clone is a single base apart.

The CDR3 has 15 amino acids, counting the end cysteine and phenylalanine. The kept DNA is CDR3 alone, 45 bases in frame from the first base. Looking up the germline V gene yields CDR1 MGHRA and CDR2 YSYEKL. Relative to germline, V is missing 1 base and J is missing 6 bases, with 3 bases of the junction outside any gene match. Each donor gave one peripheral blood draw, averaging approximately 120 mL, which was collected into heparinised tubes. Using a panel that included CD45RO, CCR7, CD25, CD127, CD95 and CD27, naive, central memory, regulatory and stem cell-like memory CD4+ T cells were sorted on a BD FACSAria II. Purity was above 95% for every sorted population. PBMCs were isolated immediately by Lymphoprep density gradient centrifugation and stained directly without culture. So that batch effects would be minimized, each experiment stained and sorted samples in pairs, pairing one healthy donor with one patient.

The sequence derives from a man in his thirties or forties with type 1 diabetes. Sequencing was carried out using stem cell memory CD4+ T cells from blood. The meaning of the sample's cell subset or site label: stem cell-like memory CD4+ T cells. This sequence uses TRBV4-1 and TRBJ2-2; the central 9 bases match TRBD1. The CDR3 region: CASSQGTGVPGELFF. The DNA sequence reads TGCGCCAGCAGCCAAGGGACAGGGGTCCCCGGGGAGCTGTTTTTT.